One and the same sample provided the 28 T cell receptor beta chains below, sequenced in a study of blood T cell repertoires in COVID-19. Sequencing was performed with immunoSEQ multiplex PCR; in TCRdb, only in-frame clones are kept and a portion is missing. The table includes more than 95,000 clones, around 74% detected once. Sequenced sample: peripheral blood. All receptors derive from a man in his sixties with acute or convalescent COVID-19.

The CDR3 DNA follows: TGTGCCATCAGTGAGACGGGACAGGGGGCAGGACAGCCCCAGCATTTT. The encoded protein is CAISETGQGAGQPQHF. The rearrangement uses TRBV10-3 and TRBJ1-5; 12 bases are shared with TRBD1. This CDR3 spans 16 amino acids. Germline V gene data show CDR1 as ENHRY and CDR2 as SYGVKD. V lost 2 bases to trimming and J lost 7 bases; unmatched junction nucleotides: 6.

The genes are TRBV5-4 and TRBJ1-6, with 10 positions matching TRBD1. Germline lookup yields CDR1 SGHNT and CDR2 YYREEE (reference sequence). J lost 6 bases, V lost 4 bases, and 10 bases had no gene match. The CDR3 contains 17 residues. The CDR3 region has the DNA TGTGCCAGCAGCCTGAAGACAGGGGGCGCGAGTAATTCACCCCTCCACTTT. Translated: CASSLKTGGASNSPLHF.

This clone showed up just a few times. This rearrangement joins TRBV30 to TRBJ1-1; possibly TRBD1 for D (6 bases). Trimming removed 2 bases from V and 3 bases from J, with 19 bases in between. Germline-derived CDR1 and CDR2 are GTSNPN and SVGIG (reference sequence). This CDR3 is built from 16 residues. The CDR3 DNA sequence: TGTGCCTGGAGTCGCCCGGGACACGTTGGTTACACTGAAGCTTTCTTT. Its translation: CAWSRPGHVGYTEAFF. Using reference TRBV30 and TRBJ1-1 for the parts outside the CDR3, the full variable domain is SQTIHQWPATLVQPVGSPLSLECTVEGTSNPNLYWYRQAAGRGLQLLFYSVGIGQISSEVPQNLSASRPQDRQFILSSKKLLLSDSGFYLCAWSRPGHVGYTEAFFGQGTRLTVV.

This chain joins TRBV2 and TRBJ1-1, with TRBD1 as a possible D gene (5 bases). CDR3 length: 14 residues. V was shortened by 6 bases and J by 5 bases, with 16 bases between the two germline ends. Germline CDR1 SNHLY, CDR2 FYNNEI. The CDR3 sequence: CASSDVGVWTEAFF. CDR3 DNA sequence: TGTGCCAGCAGCGACGTAGGGGTTTGGACTGAAGCTTTCTTT.

The chain carries TRBV5-6 and TRBJ2-2, with 8 bases identical to TRBD2. This CDR3 has 14 amino acids. The ends lost 5 bases at V and 11 bases at J; junction bases unmatched: 11. CDR1 and CDR2 (germline): SGHDT, YYEEEE. The CDR3 DNA reads TGTGCCAGCAGATACGGGACTAGTGGAAAAGAGCTGTTTTTT. This codes for CASRYGTSGKELFF.

CDR3 amino acids: CATSDGNTGELFF. The DNA for the CDR3 is TGTGCCACCAGTGACGGGAACACCGGGGAGCTGTTTTTT. The chain combines TRBV24-1 with TRBJ2-2; D is uncertain. The CDR3 runs to 13 residues. V was cut by 4 bases and J by 1 base, with 3 bases left in between. CDR1 is KGHDR and CDR2 is SFDVKD in the germline V gene.

V and J are TRBV5-1 and TRBJ1-1, with a weak D call TRBD1 (6 bases). V was pared by 1 base and J by 3 bases, with 10 bases between. There are 14 residues in the CDR3. CDR1 and CDR2 (germline): SGHRS, YFSETQ. In DNA, the CDR3 is TGCGCCAGCAGCTTGATGGGGGCGGACACTGAAGCTTTCTTT. Its protein is CASSLMGADTEAFF.

The gene calls are TRBV19 and TRBJ1-1; D may be TRBD1 (6 bases). This CDR3 has 13 amino acids. Trimming shortened V by 7 bases and J by 1 base, and 10 bases separated the two germline ends. Germline assignment: CDR1 LNHDA and CDR2 SQIVND (reference sequence). Here the CDR3 DNA reads TGTGCCAGTATTACCAGGGGGAACACTGAAGCTTTCTTT. Translation gives CASITRGNTEAFF. Complete variable domain (other parts from reference TRBV19 and TRBJ1-1): DGGITQSPKYLFRKEGQNVTLSCEQNLNHDAMYWYRQDPGQGLRLIYYSQIVNDFQKGDIAEGYSVSREKKESFPLTVTSAQKNPTAFYLCASITRGNTEAFFGQGTRLTVV.

This clone was seen many times. The chain combines TRBV2 with TRBJ2-3; TRBD1 aligns across 8 bases. The CDR3 totals 17 residues. The V gene's germline CDR1 is SNHLY and CDR2 FYNNEI. Trimming at V came to 10 bases and at J to 0 bases, leaving 15 bases not matched to a gene. CDR3 coding DNA: TGTGCCACTACCCGGGACAGGCGCCCCTCTAGCACAGATACGCAGTATTTT. Translated, it gives CATTRDRRPSSTDTQYF.

This clone is a singleton in its sample. V and J are TRBV27 and TRBJ2-5; D is perhaps TRBD2 (5 bases). The V gene's germline CDR1 is MNHEY and CDR2 SMNVEV (reference sequence). V was shortened by 8 bases and J by 5 bases, with 21 bases between the two germline ends. The CDR3 totals 15 residues. The CDR3 is CASHALSAGGETQYF. In DNA, the CDR3 is TGTGCCAGCCATGCCCTTAGCGCCGGAGGTGAGACCCAGTACTTC.

This clone was observed a handful of times. The chain carries TRBV9 and TRBJ2-3; no firm D call. The CDR3 runs 17 residues. Per the germline V gene, CDR1 is SGDLS and CDR2 is YYNGEE. V lost 4 bases and J 6 bases, leaving 24 bases between the germline ends. The DNA of the CDR3 is TGTGCCAGCAGCTCCCGACTTGCCAGTTCGGGTATGGATACGCAGTATTTT. This sequence encodes CASSSRLASSGMDTQYF.

The rearrangement uses TRBV5-1 and TRBJ1-1; 7 positions agree with TRBD1. CDR1 and CDR2 from the germline V gene are SGHRS and YFSETQ. V trimming: 3 bases; J trimming: 1 base; junction bases outside the gene matches: 9. There are 16 residues in the CDR3. CDR3 nucleotide sequence: TGCGCCAGCAGCTCTCAGACAGGGACGAAGAACACTGAAGCTTTCTTT. Protein product: CASSSQTGTKNTEAFF.

The genes are TRBV19 and TRBJ1-5, with D unclear. Trimming shortened V by 3 bases and J by 7 bases, and 13 bases separated the two germline ends. Germline V lookup: CDR1 LNHDA, CDR2 SQIVND (reference sequence). CDR3 length: 14 amino acids. The CDR3 region has the DNA TGTGCCAGTAGTATTTCGGGTTTAGGCCAGCCCCAGCATTTT. As protein: CASSISGLGQPQHF.

V and J are TRBV12-3 or TRBV12-4 and TRBJ2-7; no firm D call. The CDR3 is 13 amino acids. Trimming shortened V by 3 bases and J by 2 bases, and 8 bases separated the two germline ends. Here the CDR3 DNA reads TGTGCCAGCAGTTTCGTCAACACCTACGAGCAGTACTTC. Amino acids: CASSFVNTYEQYF.

This chain links TRBV5-5 with TRBJ2-7; 9 bases fit TRBD1. The CDR3 consists of 14 residues. With 4 bases clipped from V and 5 bases from J, the junction kept 7 bases outside the gene matches. CDR1 is SGHKS, CDR2 YYEKEE, per germline (reference sequence). CDR3 bases: TGTGCCAGCAGCAACAGGGGGCAGTGGGACGAGCAGTACTTC. It encodes CASSNRGQWDEQYF.

The J gene is TRBJ2-4, the V gene TRBV18; D perhaps matches TRBD1 (7 bases). Trimming pared 4 bases from V and 0 bases from J, leaving 16 bases between. The CDR3 length is 17 residues. CDR1 is KGHSH and CDR2 is LQKENI in the germline V gene. The CDR3 loop reads CASSRGGTELAKNIQYF. The DNA of the CDR3 is TGTGCCAGCTCACGAGGGGGGACAGAACTAGCCAAAAACATTCAGTACTTC. The variable domain in full, with the rest retrieved from reference TRBV18 and TRBJ2-4, is NAGVMQNPRHLVRRRGQEARLRCSPMKGHSHVYWYRQLPEEGLKFMVYLQKENIIDESGMPKERFSAEFPKEGPSILRIQQVVRGDSAAYFCASSRGGTELAKNIQYFGAGTRLSVL.

This CDR3 reads CASGENSGTGNSPLHF. The DNA for the CDR3 is TGCGCCAGCGGAGAAAATTCCGGGACAGGGAATTCACCCCTCCACTTT. The chain combines TRBV5-1 with TRBJ1-6, with 9 nucleotides matching TRBD1. V shed 7 bases and J 7 bases; nucleotides not matched to a gene: 12. CDR1 is SGHRS, CDR2 YFSETQ, per germline. This CDR3 is built from 16 residues.

This clone was counted only a few times. The chain is built from TRBV12-5 and TRBJ2-3; D ambiguous. V shed 6 bases and J shed 2 bases, with 12 bases lying between them. Germline lookup yields CDR1 LGHNT and CDR2 FRNRAP. This CDR3 spans 14 amino acids. In DNA form, the CDR3 reads TGTGCTAGTGGACCGAGGCAGACCACAGATACGCAGTATTTT. Amino acid sequence: CASGPRQTTDTQYF.

The chain recombines TRBV19 with TRBJ1-3, with D unclear. CDR1 LNHDA and CDR2 SQIVND come from the germline V gene (reference sequence). The CDR3 covers 14 residues. V lost 7 bases and J lost 0, with 10 bases in between. The CDR3 nucleotides read TGTGCCAGTACCTTTACTAGCTCTGGAAACACCATATATTTT. It encodes CASTFTSSGNTIYF.

This clone came up many times. This rearrangement joins TRBV19 to TRBJ1-1, with D possibly being TRBD1 (5 bases). V lost 7 bases and J 1 base, leaving 19 bases between the germline ends. CDR1 is LNHDA and CDR2 is SQIVND in the germline V gene (reference sequence). CDR3 length: 16 residues. In nucleotides, the CDR3 is TGTGCCAGTACCCCGGGATTGGGGAGGGGGAACACTGAAGCTTTCTTT. This codes for CASTPGLGRGNTEAFF.

The genes are TRBV5-1 and TRBJ2-5, with 10 bases lining up with TRBD1. V shed 2 bases and J 5 bases; nucleotides not matched to a gene: 6. CDR1 and CDR2 (germline): SGHRS, YFSETQ. There are 15 residues in the CDR3. In DNA form, the CDR3 reads TGCGCCAGCAGCTTACAGGGACAGGGGTTTGAGACCCAGTACTTC. Its protein is CASSLQGQGFETQYF.

V usage is TRBV6-5 and J usage is TRBJ1-2; D gene uncertain. The V and J ends lost 0 bases and 3 bases respectively, with 8 bases between them. This CDR3 comprises 14 residues. CDR1 and CDR2 (germline): MNHEY, SVGAGI. CDR3 in amino acids: CASSYSVDYYGYTF. The CDR3 DNA reads TGTGCCAGCAGTTACTCGGTGGACTACTATGGCTACACCTTC.

The V and J genes are TRBV29-1 and TRBJ1-2; D might be TRBD1 (6 bases). V shed 7 bases and J shed 7 bases, with 16 bases lying between them. This CDR3 has 12 amino acids. Germline CDR1 is SQVTM and CDR2 is ANQGSEA. In nucleotides, the CDR3 is TGCAGCGCCCCAGGGGCCGCCTCTGGCTACACCTTC. This encodes CSAPGAASGYTF.

The chain employs TRBV12-3 or TRBV12-4 and TRBJ1-1; 10 nucleotides agree with TRBD1. The CDR3 totals 13 residues. V lost 6 bases to trimming and J lost 5 bases; unmatched junction nucleotides: 3. The CDR3, as DNA: TGTGCCAGCAGCATGGGACAGGGGACTGAAGCTTTCTTT. Translation gives CASSMGQGTEAFF.

This clone was recorded once. The CDR3: CASTLYMANTEAFF. For the CDR3, the DNA is TGCGCCAGCACCCTGTACATGGCGAACACTGAAGCTTTCTTT. V gene TRBV5-1 combines with J gene TRBJ1-1, with unresolved D. CDR3 length: 14 amino acids. Trimming pared 6 bases from V and 1 base from J, leaving 13 bases between. Germline V lookup: CDR1 SGHRS, CDR2 YFSETQ.

This chain links TRBV6-1 with TRBJ2-7; no reliable D call. The CDR3 is 12 amino acids. V dropped 3 bases and J dropped 4 bases, with 7 bases sitting between them. Per germline, CDR1 MNHNS and CDR2 SASEGT. The CDR3 DNA is TGTGCCAGCAGTGACAGATCATACGAGCAGTACTTC. Translation: CASSDRSYEQYF.

V is TRBV4-1 and J is TRBJ2-3, with TRBD2 matching over 9 bases. The CDR3 sequence is 15 residues long. With V trimmed by 0 bases and J by 7 bases, 5 bases remained unmatched. Germline loops: CDR1 MGHRA, CDR2 YSYEKL. The CDR3 here is CASSQDLAGMNTQYF. The CDR3 DNA reads TGCGCCAGCAGCCAAGACCTAGCGGGGATGAATACGCAGTATTTT.

This chain links TRBV4-1 with TRBJ1-1; TRBD1 agrees at 9 bases. CDR1 and CDR2 (germline): MGHRA, YSYEKL. V lost 5 bases, J lost 4 bases, and 5 bases stayed unmatched. The CDR3 spans 14 residues. The CDR3 nucleotides are TGCGCCAGCAGCGGGGGGACAGGGAGCACTGAAGCTTTCTTT. This codes for CASSGGTGSTEAFF.